Below are 29 T cell receptor beta chains sequenced from a single sample in a study of T cells after yellow fever vaccination. TCRdb reprocessed the 5' RACE reads with MiXCR, giving one entry per CDR3 protein. The sample yields almost 600,000 distinct CDR3 sequences, approximately 13% seen once. Sequences were derived from PBMCs, sampled on the day of the yellow fever booster vaccination. These receptors originate from a man aged 25-45 years who received the YFV17D yellow fever vaccine.

This clonotype was seen a few times. This chain links TRBV5-1 with TRBJ2-3, with 12 bases aligning to TRBD2. This CDR3 spans 17 amino acids. Germline assignment: CDR1 SGHRS and CDR2 YFSETQ. Unmatched junction bases numbered 8, after V lost 4 bases and J lost 2 bases. The CDR3 region has the DNA TGCGCCAGCAGCGGCGGGACTAGCGGGCGACTCACAGATACGCAGTATTTT. Its protein product is CASSGGTSGRLTDTQYF.

This clonotype was counted at least ten times. The chain carries TRBV11-2 and TRBJ2-7; 13 bases fit TRBD2. CDR1 SGHAT and CDR2 FQNNGV come from the germline V gene. The trim removed 5 bases at V and 3 bases at J, leaving 13 bases unmatched. This CDR3 spans 18 amino acids. The CDR3 nucleotides read TGTGCCAGCAGCGCAATGGAGAGGACTAGCGGGAGTGTCTACGAGCAGTACTTC. Protein: CASSAMERTSGSVYEQYF.

This clonotype was observed a handful of times. The CDR3 spells CASSLSGLAGYNEQFF. The CDR3 nucleotides are TGTGCCAGCAGCCTATCAGGACTAGCGGGCTACAATGAGCAGTTCTTC. This chain connects TRBV11-3 to TRBJ2-1; 11 nucleotides align to TRBD2. The germline V gene has CDR1 SGHNT and CDR2 YENEEA. Trimming at V came to 5 bases and at J to 3 bases, leaving 6 bases not matched to a gene. CDR3 size: 16 residues. Full variable domain (remainder filled in from reference TRBV11-3 and TRBJ2-1): EAGVVQSPRYKIIEKKQPVAFWCNPISGHNTLYWYLQNLGQGPELLIRYENEEAVDDSQLPKDRFSAERLKGVDSTLKIQPAELGDSAVYLCASSLSGLAGYNEQFFGPGTRLTVL.

The V call is TRBV9, the J call TRBJ2-7; D may be TRBD1 (5 bases). Germline assignment: CDR1 SGDLS and CDR2 YYNGEE. The CDR3 runs to 15 residues. The germline V and J ends were trimmed by 2 bases and 1 base, with 13 bases remaining between them. CDR3 sequence (DNA): TGTGCCAGCAGCGTTGGGGCCGTCCTTTCCTACGAGCAGTACTTC. Translated, it gives CASSVGAVLSYEQYF. The whole variable domain, filled in from reference TRBV9 and TRBJ2-7, reads DSGVTQTPKHLITATGQRVTLRCSPRSGDLSVYWYQQSLDQGLQFLIQYYNGEERAKGNILERFSAQQFPDLHSELNLSSLELGDSALYFCASSVGAVLSYEQYFGPGTRLTVT.

This clonotype came up many times. The chain links TRBV7-2 to TRBJ2-7; no reliable D call. Germline loops: CDR1 SGHTA, CDR2 FQGNSA. V was trimmed by 4 bases and J by 1 base, leaving 20 bases between them. CDR3 length: 17 residues. CDR3 in amino acids: CASSSPPGRRLSYEQYF. For the CDR3, the DNA is TGTGCCAGCAGCTCACCCCCCGGCAGGCGGTTGTCCTACGAGCAGTACTTC.

This clonotype has just a few counts. Here the CDR3 DNA reads TGTGCCAGCAGCCCCTGGACTAGCGGGAGCCGAGATACGCAGTATTTT. Amino acid sequence: CASSPWTSGSRDTQYF. This chain links TRBV7-8 with TRBJ2-3; 13 positions match TRBD2. V gave up 5 bases and J gave up 5 bases; unmatched junction bases: 7. CDR1 is SGHVS and CDR2 is FQNEAQ in the germline V gene. The CDR3 runs to 16 residues. Variable domain in full (rest from reference TRBV7-8 and TRBJ2-3): GAGVSQSPRYKVAKRGQDVALRCDPISGHVSLFWYQQALGQGPEFLTYFQNEAQLDKSGLPSDRFFAERPEGSVSTLKIQRTQQEDSAVYLCASSPWTSGSRDTQYFGPGTRLTVL.

This clonotype was recorded a few times. This rearrangement joins TRBV20-1 to TRBJ1-3; D gene unclear. V dropped 2 bases and J dropped 0 bases, with 11 bases sitting between them. Looked up from germline, CDR1 is DFQATT and CDR2 is SNEGSKA (reference sequence). The CDR3 runs 15 residues. The CDR3: CSARLDISSGNTIYF. Here the CDR3 DNA reads TGCAGTGCTAGACTAGATATATCCTCTGGAAACACCATATATTTT.

The CDR3 here is CASSYSWTSPEQYF. The CDR3 DNA is TGTGCCAGCAGTTACTCGTGGACTAGCCCCGAGCAGTACTTC. The chain joins TRBV6-2 or TRBV6-3 to TRBJ2-7; 8 bases fit TRBD2. CDR3 length: 14 amino acids. Germline loops: CDR1 MNHEY, CDR2 SVGEGT. V lost 0 bases, J lost 6 bases, and 4 bases stayed unmatched.

This clonotype was observed at least ten times. DNA of the CDR3: TGCAGTGCTAGAGAACCTAAGGGACTAGACTTAGAGACCCAGTACTTC. Its translation: CSAREPKGLDLETQYF. This sequence joins TRBV20-1 and TRBJ2-5, with TRBD2 matching over 8 bases. The germline gives CDR1 DFQATT, CDR2 SNEGSKA (reference sequence). This CDR3 is 16 amino acids long. J lost 4 bases, V lost 0 bases, and 10 bases had no gene match.

This clonotype occurred many times. The J gene is TRBJ2-5, the V gene TRBV12-3 or TRBV12-4, with TRBD1 identical over 8 bases. The CDR3 spans 13 residues. The trim removed 5 bases at V and 3 bases at J, leaving 2 bases unmatched. CDR3 sequence: CASSRTGKETQYF. The DNA of the CDR3 is TGTGCCAGCAGTCGGACAGGGAAAGAGACCCAGTACTTC.

V and J are TRBV28 and TRBJ2-4, with D maybe TRBD1 (7 bases). The V and J ends lost 7 bases and 9 bases respectively, with 16 bases between them. CDR1 MDHEN and CDR2 SYDVKM come from the germline V gene. CDR3 length: 13 residues. The CDR3 is CASKGGQGGIQYF. CDR3 coding DNA: TGTGCCAGCAAGGGGGGCCAGGGGGGCATTCAGTACTTC. Full variable domain (outside the CDR3, taken from reference TRBV28 and TRBJ2-4): DVKVTQSSRYLVKRTGEKVFLECVQDMDHENMFWYRQDPGLGLRLIYFSYDVKMKEKGDIPEGYSVSREKKERFSLILESASTNQTSMYLCASKGGQGGIQYFGAGTRLSVL.

This clonotype was observed a few times. The chain couples TRBV20-1 to TRBJ2-1; the match to TRBD1 covers 8 bases. The CDR3 is made up of 15 amino acids. V shed 6 bases and J 0 bases; nucleotides not matched to a gene: 7. Germline V gene sequence: CDR1 DFQATT, CDR2 SNEGSKA (reference sequence). In nucleotides, the CDR3 is TGCAGTGCCCGAAGGGACAGGTCCTCCTACAATGAGCAGTTCTTC. Amino acid sequence: CSARRDRSSYNEQFF.

This clonotype was recorded at least ten times. The chain combines TRBV7-2 with TRBJ1-1; D is unclear. V was pared by 4 bases and J by 3 bases, with 3 bases between. The length of the CDR3 is 11 residues. Germline V gene sequence: CDR1 SGHTA, CDR2 FQGNSA. The CDR3 DNA reads as TGTGCCAGCAGCTACTACACTGAAGCTTTCTTT. Protein: CASSYYTEAFF.

This clonotype appeared a few times. The chain is built from TRBV5-6 and TRBJ2-7, with 7 bases aligning to TRBD2. Trimming cost V 4 bases and J 2 bases; bases outside gene matches: 12. The CDR3 contains 16 residues. Per the germline V gene, CDR1 is SGHDT and CDR2 is YYEEEE. The CDR3 region has the DNA TGTGCCAGCAGCCTCGGGAGGCCTAAGACGCCCTACGAGCAGTACTTC. Encoded protein: CASSLGRPKTPYEQYF.

This sequence joins TRBV20-1 and TRBJ2-6; D uncertain. Trimming took off 0 bases at V and 4 bases at J, with 16 bases between the two ends. The CDR3 runs to 17 residues. The germline gives CDR1 DFQATT, CDR2 SNEGSKA (reference sequence). The CDR3 coding sequence is TGCAGTGCTAGAGATTTGGCGACACAAGCCGGGGCCAACGTCCTGACTTTC. This sequence encodes CSARDLATQAGANVLTF.

The chain employs TRBV21-1 and TRBJ2-1; the table's D call TRBD2 went unverified against the DNA. TRBV21-1 corresponds to a pseudogene. CDR3 length: 16 amino acids. DNA of the CDR3: TGTGCCAGCAGCAAAGCGAACGGACTAGCGAGCCATGAGCAGTTCTTC. Translated: CASSKANGLASHEQFF.

This clonotype was detected only a few times. The chain combines TRBV6-2 or TRBV6-3 with TRBJ2-1; D remains unclear. Germline CDR1 and CDR2: MNHEY and SVGEGT. Trimming removed 1 base at V and 0 bases at J, with 10 bases between. The CDR3 loop spans 16 amino acids. The CDR3 here is CASSYFGKSSYNEQFF. DNA of the CDR3: TGTGCCAGCAGTTACTTCGGCAAAAGCTCCTACAATGAGCAGTTCTTC.

The chain uses TRBV4-3 and TRBJ2-7; D might be TRBD1 or TRBD2, each matching 6 bases. Germline V lookup: CDR1 LGHNA, CDR2 YSLEER. Between the trimmed V and J ends, which lost 0 bases and 5 bases, there was a span of 17 bases. CDR3 length: 16 amino acids. CDR3 region: CASSQEAPWGANEQYF. Here the CDR3 DNA reads TGCGCCAGCAGCCAAGAGGCCCCCTGGGGGGCAAACGAGCAGTACTTC.

This clonotype was seen only a few times. The chain couples TRBV9 to TRBJ2-5; 7 bases align to TRBD2. Trimming took 2 bases from V and 5 from J; bases not matched to a gene: 9. In germline, CDR1 is SGDLS, CDR2 YYNGEE. The CDR3 loop spans 15 amino acids. CDR3 DNA: TGTGCCAGCAGCGTCAGCGGGGACCTCCGGGAGACCCAGTACTTC. It encodes CASSVSGDLRETQYF.

V and J are TRBV15 and TRBJ2-3, with 10 bases lining up with TRBD2. Germline V gene sequence: CDR1 LNHNV, CDR2 YYDKDF (reference sequence). CDR3 size: 13 residues. After removal of 8 bases from V and 2 bases from J, the junction contained 1 base not matched to a gene. The DNA for the CDR3 is TGTGCCACCGGGACTAGCGACACAGATACGCAGTATTTT. Translating gives CATGTSDTDTQYF.

The V and J genes are TRBV7-2 and TRBJ2-1; D is ambiguous. Germline V gives CDR1 SGHTA, CDR2 FQGNSA. V lost 5 bases and J 6 bases, leaving 11 bases between the germline ends. The CDR3 length is 13 residues. Written as DNA, the CDR3 is TGTGCCAGCAGCGAACGATGGGGCAATGAGCAGTTCTTC. Amino acid sequence: CASSERWGNEQFF.

This clonotype was seen a handful of times. V gene TRBV15 combines with J gene TRBJ2-1; 8 positions agree with TRBD2. The CDR3 length is 15 residues. V lost 2 bases to trimming and J lost 4 bases; unmatched junction nucleotides: 4. Per germline, CDR1 LNHNV and CDR2 YYDKDF (reference sequence). The CDR3, as DNA: TGTGCCACCAGCAGAAGCGGGAGCGTGTACAATGAGCAGTTCTTC. Translated, it gives CATSRSGSVYNEQFF. Filled out from reference TRBV15 and TRBJ2-1, the complete variable domain reads DAMVIQNPRYQVTQFGKPVTLSCSQTLNHNVMYWYQQKSSQAPKLLFHYYDKDFNNEADTPDNFQSRRPNTSFCFLDIRSPGLGDTAMYLCATSRSGSVYNEQFFGPGTRLTVL.

This clonotype was detected a few times. V is TRBV11-1 and J is TRBJ2-1; 8 nucleotides agree with TRBD2. Germline lookup yields CDR1 SGHAT and CDR2 FQDESV (reference sequence). The CDR3 has 18 amino acids. V trimming: 2 bases; J trimming: 4 bases; junction bases outside the gene matches: 13. The CDR3 loop reads CASSLSAPAGGSYNEQFF. The CDR3 bases are TGTGCCAGCAGCTTAAGTGCCCCCGCGGGAGGATCATACAATGAGCAGTTCTTC.

As regards this clonotype: The junction does not match germline at one end; this may be a read error. The chain combines TRBV24-1 with TRBJ2-7; possibly TRBD2 for D (5 bases). The CDR3 has 16 residues. Per germline, CDR1 KGHDR and CDR2 SFDVKD. The CDR3, as DNA: TGTGCCACCGCCGGCGGCCGGGGTCAACCCTCCTGCGAGCAGTACTTC. Encoded protein: CATAGGRGQPSCEQYF.

The gene calls are TRBV6-5 and TRBJ2-3; weak D call: TRBD2 (6 bases). Per germline, CDR1 MNHEY and CDR2 SVGAGI. CDR3 length equals 17 residues. The V gene lost 2 bases and the J gene lost 0 bases, with 15 bases spanning the gap. The CDR3 nucleotides are TGTGCCAGCAGTTACCCCATATTTAGCGGTAGCACAGATACGCAGTATTTT. Translated, it gives CASSYPIFSGSTDTQYF.

V usage is TRBV18 and J usage is TRBJ2-7, with TRBD1 as a possible D gene (6 bases). Germline V gives CDR1 KGHSH, CDR2 LQKENI. Trimming took off 0 bases at V and 0 bases at J, with 12 bases between the two ends. This CDR3 is built from 16 residues. CDR3 coding DNA: TGTGCCAGCTCACCACCAACAGGGCTGAGCTCCTACGAGCAGTACTTC. It codes for CASSPPTGLSSYEQYF.

The rearrangement joins TRBV7-2 to TRBJ2-7; 10 bases are shared with TRBD1. The V and J ends lost 4 bases and 3 bases, in that order; junction bases with no gene match: 3. Germline V gives CDR1 SGHTA, CDR2 FQGNSA. There are 14 residues in the CDR3. The chain's CDR3 is CASSSRTGGYEQYF. For the CDR3, the DNA is TGTGCCAGCAGCTCGAGGACAGGGGGCTACGAGCAGTACTTC. Full variable domain (remainder filled in from reference TRBV7-2 and TRBJ2-7): GAGVSQSPSNKVTEKGKDVELRCDPISGHTALYWYRQSLGQGLEFLIYFQGNSAPDKSGLPSDRFSAERTGGSVSTLTIQRTQQEDSAVYLCASSSRTGGYEQYFGPGTRLTVT.

This clonotype was picked up many times. The V call is TRBV27, the J call TRBJ2-5; weak D call: TRBD2 (6 bases). Between the trimmed V and J ends, which lost 5 bases and 4 bases, there was a span of 14 bases. This CDR3 spans 14 amino acids. Germline-derived CDR1 and CDR2 are MNHEY and SMNVEV (reference sequence). The CDR3 loop is CASSLHGGSETQYF. CDR3 nucleotides: TGTGCCAGCAGTCTTCATGGGGGGTCAGAGACCCAGTACTTC.

In its sample, this clonotype was seen a few times. The chain is built from TRBV7-2 and TRBJ2-7; a possible D gene is TRBD2 (5 bases). Trimming took 5 bases from V and 1 from J, leaving 6 bases between them. CDR1 SGHTA and CDR2 FQGNSA come from the germline V gene. This CDR3 contains 12 residues. The DNA for the CDR3 is TGTGCCAGCAGCCGGGAATCCTACGAGCAGTACTTC. This sequence encodes CASSRESYEQYF.